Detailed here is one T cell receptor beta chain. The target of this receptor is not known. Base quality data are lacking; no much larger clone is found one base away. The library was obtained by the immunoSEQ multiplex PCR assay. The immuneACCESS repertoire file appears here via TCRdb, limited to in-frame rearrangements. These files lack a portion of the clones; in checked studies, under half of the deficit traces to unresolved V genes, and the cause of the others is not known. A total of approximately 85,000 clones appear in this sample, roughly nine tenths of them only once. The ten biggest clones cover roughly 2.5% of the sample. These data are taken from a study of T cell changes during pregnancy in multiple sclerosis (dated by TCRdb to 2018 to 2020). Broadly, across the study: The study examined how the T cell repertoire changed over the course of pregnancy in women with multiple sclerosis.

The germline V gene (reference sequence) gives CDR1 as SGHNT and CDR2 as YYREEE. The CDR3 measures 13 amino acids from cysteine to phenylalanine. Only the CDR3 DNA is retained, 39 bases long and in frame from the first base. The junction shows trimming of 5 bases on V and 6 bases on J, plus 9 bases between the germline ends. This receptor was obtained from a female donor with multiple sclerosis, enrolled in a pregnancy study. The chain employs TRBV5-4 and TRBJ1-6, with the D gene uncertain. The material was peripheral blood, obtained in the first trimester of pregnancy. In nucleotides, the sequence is TGTGCCAGCAGGTTCCGGGTTAATTCACCCCTCCACTTT. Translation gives CASRFRVNSPLHF.